This TCR beta chain was obtained from a study of T-cell reconstitution after alpha-beta-depleted transplantation in children. Germline CDR1 is MDHEN and CDR2 is SYDVKM. Trimming shortened V by 2 bases and J by 1 base, and 13 bases separated the two germline ends. The CDR3 totals 16 residues. The library targeted TCRbeta and was prepared with unique molecular identifiers. TCRdb re-called the PCR reads through MiXCR, storing one row per CDR3 protein. This table has about 220,000 distinct CDR3 sequences, roughly 18% appearing once. The sequence was obtained from a male patient between 2 and 10 years old who had a stem cell transplant for acute lymphoblastic leukemia, so the T cells may come from the graft donor. The chain is built from TRBV28 and TRBJ2-3; maybe TRBD2 (7 bases). The sequenced sample was PBMCs, mostly from graft donor cells, obtained 360 days after TCRalphabeta/CD19-depleted stem cell transplant. The CDR3 region has the DNA TGTGCCAGCAGTTTAAGGGGGGGGGCGCGCACAGATACGCAGTATTTT. Protein sequence: CASSLRGGARTDTQYF.